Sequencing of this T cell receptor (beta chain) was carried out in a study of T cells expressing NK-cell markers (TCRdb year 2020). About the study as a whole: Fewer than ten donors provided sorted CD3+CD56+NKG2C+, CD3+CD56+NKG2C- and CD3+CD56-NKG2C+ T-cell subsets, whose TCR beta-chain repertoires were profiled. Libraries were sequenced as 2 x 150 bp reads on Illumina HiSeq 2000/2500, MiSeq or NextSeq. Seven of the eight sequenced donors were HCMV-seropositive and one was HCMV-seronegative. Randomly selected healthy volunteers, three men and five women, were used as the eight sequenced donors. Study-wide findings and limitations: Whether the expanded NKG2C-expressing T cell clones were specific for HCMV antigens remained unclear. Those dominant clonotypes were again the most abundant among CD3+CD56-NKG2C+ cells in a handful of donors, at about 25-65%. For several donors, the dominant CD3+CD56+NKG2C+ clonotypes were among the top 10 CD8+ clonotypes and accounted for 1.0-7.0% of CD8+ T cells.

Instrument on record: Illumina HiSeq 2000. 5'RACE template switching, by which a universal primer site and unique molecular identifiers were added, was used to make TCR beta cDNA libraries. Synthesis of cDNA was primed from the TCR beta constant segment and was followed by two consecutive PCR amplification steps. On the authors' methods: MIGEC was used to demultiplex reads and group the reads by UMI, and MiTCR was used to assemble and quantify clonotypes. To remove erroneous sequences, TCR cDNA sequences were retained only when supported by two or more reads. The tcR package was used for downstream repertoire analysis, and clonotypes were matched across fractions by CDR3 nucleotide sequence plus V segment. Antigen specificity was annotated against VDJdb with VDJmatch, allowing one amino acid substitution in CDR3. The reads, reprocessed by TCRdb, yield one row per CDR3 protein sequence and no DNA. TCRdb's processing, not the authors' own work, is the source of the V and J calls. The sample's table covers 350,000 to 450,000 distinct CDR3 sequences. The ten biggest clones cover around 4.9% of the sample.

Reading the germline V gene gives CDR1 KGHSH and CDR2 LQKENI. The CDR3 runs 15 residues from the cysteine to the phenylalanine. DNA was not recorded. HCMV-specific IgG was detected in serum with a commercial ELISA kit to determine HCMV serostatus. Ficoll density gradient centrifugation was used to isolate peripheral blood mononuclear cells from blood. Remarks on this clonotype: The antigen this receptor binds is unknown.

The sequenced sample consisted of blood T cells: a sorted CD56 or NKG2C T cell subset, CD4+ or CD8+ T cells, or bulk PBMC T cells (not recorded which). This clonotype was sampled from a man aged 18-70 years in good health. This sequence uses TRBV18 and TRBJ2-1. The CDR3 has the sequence CASSPDNPLYNEQFF.